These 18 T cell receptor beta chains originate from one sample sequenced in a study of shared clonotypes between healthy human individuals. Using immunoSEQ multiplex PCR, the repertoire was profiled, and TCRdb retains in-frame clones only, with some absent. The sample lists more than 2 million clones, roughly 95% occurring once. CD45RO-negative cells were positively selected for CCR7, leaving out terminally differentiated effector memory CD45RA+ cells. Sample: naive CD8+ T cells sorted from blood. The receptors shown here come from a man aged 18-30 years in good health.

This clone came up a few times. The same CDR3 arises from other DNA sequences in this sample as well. CDR3 nucleotides: TGTGCCAGCAGCTCTACCTACGAGCAGTACTTC. Translated, it gives CASSSTYEQYF. This rearrangement joins TRBV5-6 to TRBJ2-7, with no clear D. The ends were cut back, 3 bases at V and 2 bases at J, with 3 bases in the middle. CDR1 and CDR2 (germline): SGHDT, YYEEEE. This CDR3 has 11 residues.

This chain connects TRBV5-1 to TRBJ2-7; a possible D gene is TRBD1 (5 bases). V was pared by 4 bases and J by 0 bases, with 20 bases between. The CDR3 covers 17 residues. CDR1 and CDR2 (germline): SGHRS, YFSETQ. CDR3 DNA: TGCGCCAGCAGCCCAAACCCCGCGACAGCGTACTCCTACGAGCAGTACTTC. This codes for CASSPNPATAYSYEQYF.

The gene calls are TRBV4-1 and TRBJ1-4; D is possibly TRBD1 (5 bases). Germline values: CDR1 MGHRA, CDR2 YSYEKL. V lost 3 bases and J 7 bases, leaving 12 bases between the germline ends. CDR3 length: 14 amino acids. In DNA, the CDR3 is TGCGCCAGCAGCCACCCGACGACAGCTGAAAAACTGTTTTTT. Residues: CASSHPTTAEKLFF.

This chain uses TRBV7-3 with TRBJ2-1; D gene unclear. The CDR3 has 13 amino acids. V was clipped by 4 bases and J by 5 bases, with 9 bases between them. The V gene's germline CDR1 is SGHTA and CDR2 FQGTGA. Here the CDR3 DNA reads TGTGCCAGCAGCTCCGCTGCTAACAATGAGCAGTTCTTC. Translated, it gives CASSSAANNEQFF.

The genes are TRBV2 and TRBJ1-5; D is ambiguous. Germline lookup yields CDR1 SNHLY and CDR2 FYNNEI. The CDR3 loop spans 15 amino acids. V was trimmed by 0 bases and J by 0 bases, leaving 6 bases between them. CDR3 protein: CASSEAGFSNQPQHF. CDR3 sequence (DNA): TGTGCCAGCAGTGAAGCAGGGTTTAGCAATCAGCCCCAGCATTTT. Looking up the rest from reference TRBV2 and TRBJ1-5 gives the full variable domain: EPEVTQTPSHQVTQMGQEVILRCVPISNHLYFYWYRQILGQKVEFLVSFYNNEISEKSEIFDDQFSVERPDGSNFTLKIRSTKLEDSAMYFCASSEAGFSNQPQHFGDGTRLSIL.

CDR3 bases: TGTGCCAGCAGTCCCCAGGGCGGCAATCAGCCCCAGCATTTT. Amino acid sequence: CASSPQGGNQPQHF. The rearrangement uses TRBV27 and TRBJ1-5; tentative D call: TRBD1 (5 bases). Germline values: CDR1 MNHEY, CDR2 SMNVEV (reference sequence). Trimming took 5 bases from V and 2 from J, leaving 10 bases between them. This CDR3 contains 14 residues.

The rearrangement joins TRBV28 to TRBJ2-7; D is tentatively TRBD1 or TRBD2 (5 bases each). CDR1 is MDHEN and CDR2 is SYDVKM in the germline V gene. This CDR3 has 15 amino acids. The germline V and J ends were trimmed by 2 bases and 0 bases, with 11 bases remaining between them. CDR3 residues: CASSLAPGSSYEQYF. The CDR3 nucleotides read TGTGCCAGCAGTTTAGCACCAGGGAGCTCCTACGAGCAGTACTTC.

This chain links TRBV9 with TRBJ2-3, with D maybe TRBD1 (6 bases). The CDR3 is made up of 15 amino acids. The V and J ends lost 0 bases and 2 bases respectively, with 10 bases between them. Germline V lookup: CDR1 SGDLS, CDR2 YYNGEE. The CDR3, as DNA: TGTGCCAGCAGCGTAGTTACAGGGACCACAGATACGCAGTATTTT. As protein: CASSVVTGTTDTQYF.

CDR3 amino acids: CASNEDGNTIYF. CDR3 nucleotides: TGCGCCAGCAACGAAGATGGGAACACCATATATTTT. The chain uses TRBV10-2 and TRBJ1-3; D is ambiguous. CDR3 length: 12 amino acids. V shed 7 bases and J shed 7 bases, with 11 bases lying between them. Germline CDR1 WSHSY, CDR2 SAAADI.

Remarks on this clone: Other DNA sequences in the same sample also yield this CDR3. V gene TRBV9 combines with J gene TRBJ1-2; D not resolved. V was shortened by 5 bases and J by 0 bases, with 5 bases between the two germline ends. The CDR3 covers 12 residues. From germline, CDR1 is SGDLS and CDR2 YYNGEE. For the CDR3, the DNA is TGTGCCAGCAGTGGAGCTAACTATGGCTACACCTTC. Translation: CASSGANYGYTF.

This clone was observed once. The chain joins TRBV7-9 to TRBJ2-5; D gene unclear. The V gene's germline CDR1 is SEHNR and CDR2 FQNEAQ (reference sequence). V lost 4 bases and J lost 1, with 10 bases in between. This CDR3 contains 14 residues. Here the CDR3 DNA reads TGTGCCAGCAGCTCAAACGCGGCCCAAGAGACCCAGTACTTC. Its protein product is CASSSNAAQETQYF.

The CDR3 protein is CASSLAPSGGVGPQDTQYF. CDR3 nucleotide sequence: TGCGCCAGCAGCTTGGCCCCTAGCGGGGGGGTGGGTCCCCAAGATACGCAGTATTTT. The chain carries TRBV5-1 and TRBJ2-3; TRBD2 matches at 12 bases. The trim removed 0 bases at V and 5 bases at J, leaving 13 bases unmatched. CDR1 and CDR2 from the germline V gene are SGHRS and YFSETQ. The CDR3 spans 19 residues.

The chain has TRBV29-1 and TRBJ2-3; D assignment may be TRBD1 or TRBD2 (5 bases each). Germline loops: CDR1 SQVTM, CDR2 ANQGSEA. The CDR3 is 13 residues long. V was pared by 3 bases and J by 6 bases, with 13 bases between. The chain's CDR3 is CSVEGEQSDTQYF. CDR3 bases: TGCAGCGTTGAGGGGGAACAATCGGATACGCAGTATTTT.

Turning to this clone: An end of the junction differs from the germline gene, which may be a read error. The CDR3 loop reads CASSEGTGGYNGQFF. CDR3 nucleotide sequence: TGCGCCAGCAGTGAGGGGACAGGAGGGTACAATGGGCAGTTCTTC. V usage is TRBV10-1 and J usage is TRBJ2-1; 8 bases are a match to TRBD1. Germline values: CDR1 WNHNN, CDR2 SYGVQD (reference sequence). The CDR3 runs 15 residues.

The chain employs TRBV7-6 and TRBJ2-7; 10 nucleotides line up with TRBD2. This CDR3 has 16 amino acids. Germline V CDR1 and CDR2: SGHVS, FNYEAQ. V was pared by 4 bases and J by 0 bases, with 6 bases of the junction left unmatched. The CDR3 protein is CASSSALAGASYEQYF. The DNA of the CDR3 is TGTGCCAGCAGCTCAGCCCTAGCGGGAGCCTCCTACGAGCAGTACTTC.

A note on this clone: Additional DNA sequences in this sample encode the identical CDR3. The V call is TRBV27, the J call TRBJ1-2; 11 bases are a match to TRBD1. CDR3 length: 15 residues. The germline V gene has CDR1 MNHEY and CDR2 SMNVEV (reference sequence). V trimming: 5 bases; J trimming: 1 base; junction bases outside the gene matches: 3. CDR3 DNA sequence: TGTGCCAGCAGTCTCGGGACAGGGGGTAACTATGGCTACACCTTC. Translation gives CASSLGTGGNYGYTF.

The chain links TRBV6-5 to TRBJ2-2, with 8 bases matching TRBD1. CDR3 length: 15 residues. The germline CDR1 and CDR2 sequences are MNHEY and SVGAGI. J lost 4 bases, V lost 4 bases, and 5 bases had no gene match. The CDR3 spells CASSLDRAVTGELFF. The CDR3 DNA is TGTGCCAGCAGTTTGGACAGGGCAGTCACCGGGGAGCTGTTTTTT.

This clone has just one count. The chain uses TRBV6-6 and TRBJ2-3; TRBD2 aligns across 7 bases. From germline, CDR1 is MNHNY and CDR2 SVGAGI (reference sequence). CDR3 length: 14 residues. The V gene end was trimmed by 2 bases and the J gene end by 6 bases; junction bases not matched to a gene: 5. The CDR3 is CASSYGGGEDTQYF. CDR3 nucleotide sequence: TGTGCCAGCAGTTACGGGGGGGGTGAGGATACGCAGTATTTT.